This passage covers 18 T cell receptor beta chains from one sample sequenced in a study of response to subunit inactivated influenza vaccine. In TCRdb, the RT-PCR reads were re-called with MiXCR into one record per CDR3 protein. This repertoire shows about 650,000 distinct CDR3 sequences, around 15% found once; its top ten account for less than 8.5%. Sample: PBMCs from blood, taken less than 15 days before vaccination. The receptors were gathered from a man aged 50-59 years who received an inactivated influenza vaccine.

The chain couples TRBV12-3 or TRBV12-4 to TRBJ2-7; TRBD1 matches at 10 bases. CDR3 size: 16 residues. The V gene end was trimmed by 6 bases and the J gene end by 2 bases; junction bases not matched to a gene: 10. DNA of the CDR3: TGTGCCAGCAGCTCGGCCCCGGGACAGGGGACCTACGAGCAGTACTTC. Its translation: CASSSAPGQGTYEQYF.

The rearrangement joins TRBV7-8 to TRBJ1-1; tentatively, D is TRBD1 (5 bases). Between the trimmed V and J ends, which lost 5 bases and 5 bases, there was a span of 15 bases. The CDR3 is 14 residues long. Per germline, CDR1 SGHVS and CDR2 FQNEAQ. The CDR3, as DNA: TGTGCCAGCAGCCCGAGGGGTCTTGAGACTGAAGCTTTCTTT. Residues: CASSPRGLETEAFF.

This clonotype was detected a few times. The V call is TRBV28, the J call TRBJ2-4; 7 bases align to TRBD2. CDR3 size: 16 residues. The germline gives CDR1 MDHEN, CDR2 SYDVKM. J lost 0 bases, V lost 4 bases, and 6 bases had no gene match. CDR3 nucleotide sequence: TGTGCCAGCAGTTCACCTAGCGGAGGAGCCAAAAACATTCAGTACTTC. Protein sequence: CASSSPSGGAKNIQYF.

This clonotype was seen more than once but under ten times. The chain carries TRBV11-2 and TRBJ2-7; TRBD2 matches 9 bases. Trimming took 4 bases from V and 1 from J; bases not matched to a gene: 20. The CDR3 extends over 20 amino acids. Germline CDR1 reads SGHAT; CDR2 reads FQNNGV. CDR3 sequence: CASSYRLAARAPGVSYEQYF. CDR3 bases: TGTGCCAGCAGCTATAGACTAGCGGCGAGGGCACCAGGGGTTTCCTACGAGCAGTACTTC.

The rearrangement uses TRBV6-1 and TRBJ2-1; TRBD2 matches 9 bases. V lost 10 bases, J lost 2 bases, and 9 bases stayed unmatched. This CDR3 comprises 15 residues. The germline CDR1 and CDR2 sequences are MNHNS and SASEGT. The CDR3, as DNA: TGTGCCACCTCCTTGGGACTAGCCACCTACAATGAGCAGTTCTTC. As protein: CATSLGLATYNEQFF.

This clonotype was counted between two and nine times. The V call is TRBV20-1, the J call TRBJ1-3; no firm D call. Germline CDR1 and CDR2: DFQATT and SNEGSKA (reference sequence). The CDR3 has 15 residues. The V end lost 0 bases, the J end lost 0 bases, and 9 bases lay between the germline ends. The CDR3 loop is CSARDTVRSGNTIYF. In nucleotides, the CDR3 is TGCAGTGCTAGAGATACGGTCCGCTCTGGAAACACCATATATTTT.

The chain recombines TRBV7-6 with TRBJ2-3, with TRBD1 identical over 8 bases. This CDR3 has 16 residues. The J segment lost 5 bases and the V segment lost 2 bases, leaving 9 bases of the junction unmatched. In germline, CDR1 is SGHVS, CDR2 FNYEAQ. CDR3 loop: CASSLFPTGAEDTQYF. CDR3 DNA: TGTGCCAGCAGCTTATTTCCGACAGGGGCTGAAGATACGCAGTATTTT. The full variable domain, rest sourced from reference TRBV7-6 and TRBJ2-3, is GAGVSQSPRYKVTKRGQDVALRCDPISGHVSLYWYRQALGQGPEFLTYFNYEAQQDKSGLPNDRFSAERPEGSISTLTIQRTEQRDSAMYRCASSLFPTGAEDTQYFGPGTRLTVL.

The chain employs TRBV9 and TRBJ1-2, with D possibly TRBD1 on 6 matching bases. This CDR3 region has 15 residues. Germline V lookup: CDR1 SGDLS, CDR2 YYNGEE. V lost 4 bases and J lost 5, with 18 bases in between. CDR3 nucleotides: TGTGCCAGCAGCCCGAGCGCGGGCAGGGGATATGGCTACACCTTC. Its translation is CASSPSAGRGYGYTF.

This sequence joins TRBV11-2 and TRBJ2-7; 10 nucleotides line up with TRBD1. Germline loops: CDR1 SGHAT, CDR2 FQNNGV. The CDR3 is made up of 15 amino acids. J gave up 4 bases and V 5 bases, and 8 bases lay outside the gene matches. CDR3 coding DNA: TGTGCCAGCAGCCTCGCCCCGGGACAGGGGTACGAGCAGTACTTC. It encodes CASSLAPGQGYEQYF.

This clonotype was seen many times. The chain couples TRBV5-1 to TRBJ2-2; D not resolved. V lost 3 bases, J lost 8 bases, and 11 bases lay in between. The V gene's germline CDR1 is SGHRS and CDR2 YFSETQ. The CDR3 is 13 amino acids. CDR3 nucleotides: TGCGCCAGCAGCTCGAGCGACTCGGGGGAGCTGTTTTTT. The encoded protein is CASSSSDSGELFF.

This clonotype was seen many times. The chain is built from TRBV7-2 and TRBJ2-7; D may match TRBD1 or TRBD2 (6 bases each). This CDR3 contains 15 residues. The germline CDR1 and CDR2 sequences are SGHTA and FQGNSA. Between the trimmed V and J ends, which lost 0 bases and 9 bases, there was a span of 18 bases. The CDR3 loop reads CASSLAMASGGGQYF. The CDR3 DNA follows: TGTGCCAGCAGCTTAGCGATGGCCAGTGGAGGGGGGCAGTACTTC.

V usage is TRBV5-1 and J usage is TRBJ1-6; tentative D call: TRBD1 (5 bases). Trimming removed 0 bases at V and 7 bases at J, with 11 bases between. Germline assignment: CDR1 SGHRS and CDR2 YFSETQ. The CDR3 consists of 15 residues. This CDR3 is CASSLGRTLNSPLHF. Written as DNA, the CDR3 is TGCGCCAGCAGCTTGGGGCGGACATTAAATTCACCCCTCCACTTT.

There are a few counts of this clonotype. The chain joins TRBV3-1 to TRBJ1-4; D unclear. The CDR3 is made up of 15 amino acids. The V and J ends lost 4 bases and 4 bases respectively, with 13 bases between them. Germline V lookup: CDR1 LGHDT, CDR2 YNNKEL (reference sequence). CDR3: CASSPGRAVNEKLFF. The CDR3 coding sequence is TGTGCCAGCAGCCCCGGCCGGGCCGTTAATGAAAAACTGTTTTTT.

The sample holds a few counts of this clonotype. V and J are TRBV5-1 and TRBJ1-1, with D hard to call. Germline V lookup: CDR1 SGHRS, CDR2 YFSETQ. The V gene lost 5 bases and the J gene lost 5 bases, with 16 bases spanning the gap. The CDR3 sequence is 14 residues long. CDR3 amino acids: CASSYGPVGTEAFF. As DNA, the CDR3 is TGCGCCAGCAGTTACGGGCCGGTTGGGACTGAAGCTTTCTTT.

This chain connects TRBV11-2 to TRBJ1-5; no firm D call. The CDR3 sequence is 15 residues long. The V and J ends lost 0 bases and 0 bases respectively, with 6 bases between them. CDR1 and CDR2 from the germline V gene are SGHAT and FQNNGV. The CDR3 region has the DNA TGTGCCAGCAGCTTAGAACCGTATAGCAATCAGCCCCAGCATTTT. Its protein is CASSLEPYSNQPQHF.

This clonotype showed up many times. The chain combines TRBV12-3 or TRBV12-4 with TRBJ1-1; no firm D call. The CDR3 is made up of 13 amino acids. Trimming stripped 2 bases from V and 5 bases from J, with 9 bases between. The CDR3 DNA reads TGTGCCAGCAGTTTATACGAAGGAACTGAAGCTTTCTTT. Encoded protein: CASSLYEGTEAFF.

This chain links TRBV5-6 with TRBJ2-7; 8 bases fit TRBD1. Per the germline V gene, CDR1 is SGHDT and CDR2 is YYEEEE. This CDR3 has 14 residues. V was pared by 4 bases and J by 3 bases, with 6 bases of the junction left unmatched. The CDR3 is CASSRRDRLYEQYF. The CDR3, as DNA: TGTGCCAGCAGCCGCCGGGACAGGCTCTACGAGCAGTACTTC.

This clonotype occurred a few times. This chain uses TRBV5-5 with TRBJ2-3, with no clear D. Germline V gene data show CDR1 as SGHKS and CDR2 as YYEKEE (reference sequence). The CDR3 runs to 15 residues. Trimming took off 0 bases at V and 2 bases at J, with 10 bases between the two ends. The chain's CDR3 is CASSLERSITDTQYF. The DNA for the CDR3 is TGTGCCAGCAGCTTGGAGAGGAGTATCACAGATACGCAGTATTTT. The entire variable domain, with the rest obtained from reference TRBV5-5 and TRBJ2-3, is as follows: DAGVTQSPTHLIKTRGQQVTLRCSPISGHKSVSWYQQVLGQGPQFIFQYYEKEERGRGNFPDRFSARQFPNYSSELNVNALLLGDSALYLCASSLERSITDTQYFGPGTRLTVL.